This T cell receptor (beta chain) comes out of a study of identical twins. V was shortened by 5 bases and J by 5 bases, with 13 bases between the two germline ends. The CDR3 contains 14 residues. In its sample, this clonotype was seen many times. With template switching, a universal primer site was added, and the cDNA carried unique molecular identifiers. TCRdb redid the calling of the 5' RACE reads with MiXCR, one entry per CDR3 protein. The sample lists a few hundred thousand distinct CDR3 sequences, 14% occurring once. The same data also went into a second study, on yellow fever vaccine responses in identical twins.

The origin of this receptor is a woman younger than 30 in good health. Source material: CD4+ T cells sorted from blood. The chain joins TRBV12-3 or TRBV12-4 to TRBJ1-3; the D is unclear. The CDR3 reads CASSMSGLRNTIYF. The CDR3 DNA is TGTGCCAGCAGTATGAGCGGGCTAAGAAACACCATATATTTT.